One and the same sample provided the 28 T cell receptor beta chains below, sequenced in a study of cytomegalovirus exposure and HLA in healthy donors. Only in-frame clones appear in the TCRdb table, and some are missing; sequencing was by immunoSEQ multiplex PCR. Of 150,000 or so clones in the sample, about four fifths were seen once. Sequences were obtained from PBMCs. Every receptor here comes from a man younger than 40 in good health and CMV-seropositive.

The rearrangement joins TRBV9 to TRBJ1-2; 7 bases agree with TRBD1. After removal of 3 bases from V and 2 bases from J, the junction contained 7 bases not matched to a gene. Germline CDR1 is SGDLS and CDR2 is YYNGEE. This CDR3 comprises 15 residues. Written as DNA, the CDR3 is TGTGCCAGCAGCGCCCTACAGGGGAGGAACTATGGCTACACCTTC. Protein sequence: CASSALQGRNYGYTF.

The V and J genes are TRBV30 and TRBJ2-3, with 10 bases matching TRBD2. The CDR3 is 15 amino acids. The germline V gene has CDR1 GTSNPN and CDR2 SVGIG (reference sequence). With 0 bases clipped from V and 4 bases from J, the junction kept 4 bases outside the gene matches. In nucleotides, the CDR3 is TGTGCCTGGAGTGTACTAGCGGGGCGGGCAGATACGCAGTATTTT. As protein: CAWSVLAGRADTQYF.

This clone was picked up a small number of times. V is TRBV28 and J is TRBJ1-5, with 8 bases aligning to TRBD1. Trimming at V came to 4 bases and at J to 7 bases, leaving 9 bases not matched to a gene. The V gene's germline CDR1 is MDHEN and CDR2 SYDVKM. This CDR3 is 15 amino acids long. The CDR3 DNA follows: TGTGCCAGCAGTTCCTCGGACAGGGCGAGGCAGCCCCAGCATTTT. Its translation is CASSSSDRARQPQHF.

In DNA, the CDR3 is TGTGCCACCAGCAGGGTGGGAGCTTACGAGCAGTACTTC. Its protein is CATSRVGAYEQYF. This chain links TRBV15 with TRBJ2-7; weak D call: TRBD2 (5 bases). The CDR3 is 13 residues long. V was clipped by 3 bases and J by 4 bases, with 10 bases between them. The germline V gene encodes CDR1 LNHNV and CDR2 YYDKDF (reference sequence).

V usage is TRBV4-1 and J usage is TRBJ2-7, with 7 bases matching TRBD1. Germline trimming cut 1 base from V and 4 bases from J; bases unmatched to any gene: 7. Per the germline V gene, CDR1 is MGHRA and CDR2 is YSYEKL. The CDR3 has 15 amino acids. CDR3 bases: TGCGCCAGCAGCCAAGGTGGGACAGACCTTTACGAGCAGTACTTC. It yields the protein CASSQGGTDLYEQYF.

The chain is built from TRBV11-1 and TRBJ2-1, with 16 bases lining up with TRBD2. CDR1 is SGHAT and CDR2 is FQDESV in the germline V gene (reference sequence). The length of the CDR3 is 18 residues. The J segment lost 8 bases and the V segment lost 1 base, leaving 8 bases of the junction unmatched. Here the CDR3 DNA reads TGTGCCAGCAGCTTAGGGGCCTCGGGACTAGCGGGAGGGTATGAGCAGTTCTTC. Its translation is CASSLGASGLAGGYEQFF.

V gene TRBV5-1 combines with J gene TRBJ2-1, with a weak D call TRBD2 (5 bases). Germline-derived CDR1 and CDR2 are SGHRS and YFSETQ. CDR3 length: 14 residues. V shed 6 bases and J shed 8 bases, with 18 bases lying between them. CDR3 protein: CASTETPGNHEQFF. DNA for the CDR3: TGCGCCAGCACCGAGACCCCGGGGAACCATGAGCAGTTCTTC. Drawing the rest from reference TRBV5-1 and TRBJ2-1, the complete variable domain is KAGVTQTPRYLIKTRGQQVTLSCSPISGHRSVSWYQQTPGQGLQFLFEYFSETQRNKGNFPGRFSGRQFSNSRSEMNVSTLELGDSALYLCASTETPGNHEQFFGPGTRLTVL.

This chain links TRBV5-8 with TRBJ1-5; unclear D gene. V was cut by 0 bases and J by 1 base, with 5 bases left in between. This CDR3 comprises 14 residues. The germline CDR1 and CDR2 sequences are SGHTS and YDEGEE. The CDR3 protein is CASSLEQSNQPQHF. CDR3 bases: TGTGCCAGCAGCTTGGAACAGAGCAATCAGCCCCAGCATTTT.

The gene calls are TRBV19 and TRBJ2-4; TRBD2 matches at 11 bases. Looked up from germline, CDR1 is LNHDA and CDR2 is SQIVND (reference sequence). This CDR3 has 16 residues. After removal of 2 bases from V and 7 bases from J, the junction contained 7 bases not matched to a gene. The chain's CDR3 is CASSIWLAGGENIQYF. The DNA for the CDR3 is TGTGCCAGTAGTATATGGCTAGCGGGGGGTGAGAACATTCAGTACTTC.

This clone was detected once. The CDR3 nucleotides are TGTGCCAGCAGTGGCCCGTCGGGACAGACAGCTAACTATGGCTACACCTTC. It specifies CASSGPSGQTANYGYTF. The rearrangement joins TRBV2 to TRBJ1-2; 7 bases are shared with TRBD1. This CDR3 is 17 amino acids long. CDR1 and CDR2 (germline): SNHLY, FYNNEI. Trimming cost V 4 bases and J 0 bases; bases outside gene matches: 11.

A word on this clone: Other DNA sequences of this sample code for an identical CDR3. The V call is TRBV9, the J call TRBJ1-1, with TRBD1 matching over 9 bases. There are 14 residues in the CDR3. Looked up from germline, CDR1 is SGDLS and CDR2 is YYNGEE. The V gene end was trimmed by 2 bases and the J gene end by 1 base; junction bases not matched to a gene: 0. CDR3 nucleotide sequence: TGTGCCAGCAGCGTGACAGGGGGGAACACTGAAGCTTTCTTT. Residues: CASSVTGGNTEAFF.

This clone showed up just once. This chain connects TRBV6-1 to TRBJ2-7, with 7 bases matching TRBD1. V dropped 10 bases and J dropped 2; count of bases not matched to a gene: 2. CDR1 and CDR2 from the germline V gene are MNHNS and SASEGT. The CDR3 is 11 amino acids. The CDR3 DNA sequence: TGTGCCACCGGACAGGCCTACGAGCAGTACTTC. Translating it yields CATGQAYEQYF.

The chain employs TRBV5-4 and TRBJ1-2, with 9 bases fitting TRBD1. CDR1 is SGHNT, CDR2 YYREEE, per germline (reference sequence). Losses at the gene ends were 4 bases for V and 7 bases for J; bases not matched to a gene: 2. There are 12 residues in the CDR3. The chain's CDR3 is CASSPQGAGYTF. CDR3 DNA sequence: TGTGCCAGCAGCCCACAGGGGGCTGGCTACACCTTC.

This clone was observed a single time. The CDR3 DNA follows: TGTGCCAGCAGCTTATCCAGGGAACTGAATGAAAAACTGTTTTTT. It specifies CASSLSRELNEKLFF. The gene calls are TRBV11-1 and TRBJ1-4, with D possibly matching TRBD1 (5 bases). The V gene lost 2 bases and the J gene lost 5 bases, with 12 bases spanning the gap. This CDR3 spans 15 amino acids. CDR1 and CDR2 (germline): SGHAT, FQDESV (reference sequence). Drawing the rest from reference TRBV11-1 and TRBJ1-4, the complete variable domain is EAEVAQSPRYKITEKSQAVAFWCDPISGHATLYWYRQILGQGPELLVQFQDESVVDDSQLPKDRFSAERLKGVDSTLKIQPAELGDSAMYLCASSLSRELNEKLFFGSGTQLSVL.

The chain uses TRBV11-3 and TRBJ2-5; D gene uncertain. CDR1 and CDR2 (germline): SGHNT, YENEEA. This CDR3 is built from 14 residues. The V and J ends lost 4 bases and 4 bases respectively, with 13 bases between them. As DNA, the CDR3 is TGTGCCAGCAGCTGGCGGTCTGTAGGAGAGACCCAGTACTTC. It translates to CASSWRSVGETQYF.

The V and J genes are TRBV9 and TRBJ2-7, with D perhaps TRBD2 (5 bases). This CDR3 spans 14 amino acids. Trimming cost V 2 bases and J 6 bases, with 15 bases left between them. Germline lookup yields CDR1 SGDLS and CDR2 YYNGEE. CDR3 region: CASSVEPGRGEQYF. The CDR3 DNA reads TGTGCCAGCAGCGTGGAGCCGGGAAGAGGCGAGCAGTACTTC.

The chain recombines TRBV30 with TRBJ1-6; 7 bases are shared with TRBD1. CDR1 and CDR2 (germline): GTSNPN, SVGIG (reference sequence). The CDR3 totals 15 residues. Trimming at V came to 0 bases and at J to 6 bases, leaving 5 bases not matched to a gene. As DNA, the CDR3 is TGTGCCTGGAGTGTAGACAGGGCTGGTAATTCACCCCTCCACTTT. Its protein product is CAWSVDRAGNSPLHF.

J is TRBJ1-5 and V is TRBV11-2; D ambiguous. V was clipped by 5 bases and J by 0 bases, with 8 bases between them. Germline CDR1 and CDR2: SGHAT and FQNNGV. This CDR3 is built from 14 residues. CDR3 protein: CASSREYSNQPQHF. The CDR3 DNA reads TGTGCCAGCAGCCGGGAATATAGCAATCAGCCCCAGCATTTT.

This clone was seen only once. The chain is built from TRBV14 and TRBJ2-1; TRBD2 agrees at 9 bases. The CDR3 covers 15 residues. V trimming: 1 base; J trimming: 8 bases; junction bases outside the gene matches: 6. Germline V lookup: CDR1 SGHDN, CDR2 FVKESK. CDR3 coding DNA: TGTGCCAGCAGCCAAGCGCGGGGGGGCACCGATGAGCAGTTCTTC. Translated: CASSQARGGTDEQFF.

The CDR3 sequence is CASSLRGGAWKTQYF. The DNA for the CDR3 is TGTGCCAGCAGTTTAAGGGGGGGGGCATGGAAGACCCAGTACTTC. The V call is TRBV27, the J call TRBJ2-5, with a possible D match to TRBD2 (7 bases). The germline V gene encodes CDR1 MNHEY and CDR2 SMNVEV (reference sequence). The CDR3 contains 15 residues. The V and J ends lost 2 bases and 6 bases respectively, with 16 bases between them.

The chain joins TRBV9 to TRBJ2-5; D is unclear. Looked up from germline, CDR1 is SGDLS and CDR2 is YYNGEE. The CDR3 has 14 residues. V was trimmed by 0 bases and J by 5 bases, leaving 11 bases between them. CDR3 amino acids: CASSVDSAGETQYF. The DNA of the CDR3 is TGTGCCAGCAGCGTAGACAGTGCTGGGGAGACCCAGTACTTC.

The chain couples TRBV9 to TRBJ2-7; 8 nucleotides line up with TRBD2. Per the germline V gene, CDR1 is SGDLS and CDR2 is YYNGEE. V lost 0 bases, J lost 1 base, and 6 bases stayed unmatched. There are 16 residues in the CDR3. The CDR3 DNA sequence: TGTGCCAGCAGCGTAGCTGAAGGCGGGGGGTCCTACGAGCAGTACTTC. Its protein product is CASSVAEGGGSYEQYF.

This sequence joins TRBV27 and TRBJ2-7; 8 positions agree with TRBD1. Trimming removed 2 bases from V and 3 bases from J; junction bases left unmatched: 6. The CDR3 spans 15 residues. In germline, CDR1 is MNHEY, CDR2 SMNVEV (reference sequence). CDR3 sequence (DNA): TGTGCCAGCAGTTTAAGCCGGGACAGGAGCTACGAGCAGTACTTC. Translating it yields CASSLSRDRSYEQYF.

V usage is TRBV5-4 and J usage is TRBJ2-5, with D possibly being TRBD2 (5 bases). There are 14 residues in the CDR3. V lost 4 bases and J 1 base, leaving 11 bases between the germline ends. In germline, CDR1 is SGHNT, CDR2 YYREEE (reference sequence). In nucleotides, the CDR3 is TGTGCCAGCAGCCGCCGGGAAGCCCAAGAGACCCAGTACTTC. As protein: CASSRREAQETQYF.

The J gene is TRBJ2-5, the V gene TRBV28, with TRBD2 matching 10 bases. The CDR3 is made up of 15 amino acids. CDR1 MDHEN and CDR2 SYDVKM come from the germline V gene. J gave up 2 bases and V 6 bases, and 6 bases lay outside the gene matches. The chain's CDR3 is CASSPGLAEQETQYF. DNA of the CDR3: TGTGCCAGCAGCCCTGGACTAGCGGAACAAGAGACCCAGTACTTC.

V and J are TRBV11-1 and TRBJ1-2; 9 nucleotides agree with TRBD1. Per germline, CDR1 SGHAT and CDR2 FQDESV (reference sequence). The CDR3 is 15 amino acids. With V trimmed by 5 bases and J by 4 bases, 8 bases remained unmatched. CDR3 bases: TGTGCCAGCAGCGACCTCGGACAGGGGAGCTATGGCTACACCTTC. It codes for CASSDLGQGSYGYTF.

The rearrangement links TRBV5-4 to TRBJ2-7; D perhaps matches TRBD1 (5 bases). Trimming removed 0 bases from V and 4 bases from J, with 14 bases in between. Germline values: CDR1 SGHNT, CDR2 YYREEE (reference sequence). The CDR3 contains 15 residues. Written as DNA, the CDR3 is TGTGCCAGCAGCTTGGTCCCAGGGTTAGATTACGAGCAGTACTTC. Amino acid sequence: CASSLVPGLDYEQYF.

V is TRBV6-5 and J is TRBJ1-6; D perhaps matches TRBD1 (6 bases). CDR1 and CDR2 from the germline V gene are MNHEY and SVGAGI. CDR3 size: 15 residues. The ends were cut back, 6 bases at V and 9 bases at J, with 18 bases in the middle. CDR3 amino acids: CASSRTESLGSPLHF. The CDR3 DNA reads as TGTGCCAGCAGCCGGACAGAATCACTTGGTTCACCCCTCCACTTT.